These T cell receptor beta chains were read from a single sample in a study of T-cell reconstitution after alpha-beta-depleted transplantation in children. One entry per CDR3 protein, called by TCRdb with MiXCR from the PCR reads. The table records over 80,000 distinct CDR3 sequences, around 22% of them present only once. The sample consisted of PBMCs, taken before TCRalphabeta/CD19-depleted stem cell transplant. These TCRs come from a boy aged 2-9 years with acute lymphoblastic leukemia, due to receive a stem cell transplant. The CDR3 runs from the conserved cysteine through the conserved F or W. Fields, in order: V gene, clone size, J gene, D gene, CDR3 protein, CDR3 DNA. The D gene is left open where the match is weak. Only some rows state a clone size, as once, few, many or a class for expanded clones.

TRBV7-2	NA	TRBJ1-1	NA	CASSLELNTEAFF	TGTGCCAGCAGCTTAGAACTAAACACTGAAGCTTTCTTT
TRBV20-1	NA	TRBJ2-2	TRBD2	CSARSGTSRDTGALFF	TGCAGTGCTAGGTCCGGGACTAGCAGGGACACCGGGGCGCTGTTTTTT
TRBV5-1	NA	TRBJ1-4	NA	CASSLAGLSTNEKLFF	TGCGCCAGCAGCTTGGCGGGGTTGTCGACTAATGAAAAACTGTTTTTT
TRBV28	many	TRBJ2-5	NA	CASKASRAQETQYF	TGTGCCAGCAAGGCCTCCCGAGCCCAAGAGACCCAGTACTTC
TRBV20-1	NA	TRBJ2-1	NA	CSAPRLASTYNEQFF	TGCAGTGCCCCGAGGCTAGCGTCGACCTACAATGAGCAGTTCTTC
TRBV4-1	NA	TRBJ2-6	NA	CASSQGQWEATAPGANVLTF	TGCGCCAGCAGCCAAGGTCAATGGGAGGCGACAGCCCCTGGGGCCAACGTCCTGACTTTC
TRBV20-1	few	TRBJ2-1	TRBD2	CSARSTSGTYNEQFF	TGCAGTGCTAGATCGACTAGCGGGACCTACAATGAGCAGTTCTTC
TRBV5-1	many	TRBJ1-2	NA	CASSLGSGGQGYTF	TGCGCCAGCAGCTTAGGATCCGGGGGCCAGGGCTACACCTTC
TRBV5-5	few	TRBJ1-3	TRBD1	CASSLTGGTGNTIYF	TGTGCCAGCAGTCTTACAGGGGGCACTGGAAACACCATATATTTT
TRBV15	NA	TRBJ2-1	NA	CATSREGLAPPACKFF	TGTGCCACCAGCAGAGAGGGGCTAGCGCCCCCCGCGTGTAAGTTCTTC
TRBV3-1	NA	TRBJ1-1	NA	CASSHGGRLGTEAFF	TGTGCCAGCAGCCACGGGGGGCGCTTAGGCACTGAAGCTTTCTTT
TRBV4-3	NA	TRBJ2-7	NA	CASSQGSNGPYEQYF	TGCGCCAGCAGCCAAGGATCCAATGGACCCTACGAGCAGTACTTC
TRBV12-3/TRBV12-4	few	TRBJ1-2	NA	CASSLAGSRTTF	TGTGCCAGCAGTTTAGCGGGCAGTCGGACCACCTTC
TRBV7-2	NA	TRBJ2-3	NA	CASSVGGAADTQYF	TGTGCCAGCAGCGTCGGGGGTGCGGCAGATACGCAGTATTTT
TRBV12-3/TRBV12-4	NA	TRBJ1-3	NA	CASEGISGNTIYF	TGTGCCAGCGAGGGGATCTCTGGAAACACCATATATTTT
TRBV28	few	TRBJ2-3	NA	CASSLISTDTQYF	TGTGCCAGCAGTTTAATTAGCACAGATACGCAGTATTTT
TRBV2	few	TRBJ1-1	NA	CASSGRGENTEAFF	TGTGCCAGCAGTGGAAGAGGGGAGAACACTGAAGCTTTCTTT
TRBV5-1	few	TRBJ2-7	TRBD1	CASRTGVGDTYEQYF	TGCGCCAGCAGAACAGGGGTGGGCGATACCTACGAGCAGTACTTC
TRBV7-2	NA	TRBJ2-1	NA	CASSFPNEQFF	TGTGCCAGCAGCTTCCCGAATGAGCAGTTCTTC
TRBV6-4	NA	TRBJ2-3	NA	CASSDSEGADTQYF	TGTGCCAGCAGTGACTCGGAGGGGGCAGATACGCAGTATTTT